A selection of T cell receptor beta chains follows, all from one sample in a study of Tregs in tolerant kidney transplant recipients. The method was immunoSEQ multiplex PCR; TCRdb's version includes in-frame clones alone and lacks a portion of them. Of approximately 99,000 clones listed, 90% are singletons. Sequenced here: CD4+ T cells from blood, sampled before the transplant. Receptors were obtained from a human donor who received a combined kidney and bone marrow transplant. The CDR3 runs from the conserved cysteine through the conserved F or W. A D gene is named only where the DNA matches it firmly. Only some rows state a clone size, as once, few, many or a class for expanded clones.

CDR3 DNA	CDR3 protein	J gene	V gene	D gene	clone size
TGCGCCAGCAGCCAAGAACCTGGAGTCGACACCGGGGAGCTGTTTTTT	CASSQEPGVDTGELFF	TRBJ2-2	TRBV4-3	-	-
TGTGCCAGTAATGACAGGGGACCCTACAATGAGCAGTTCTTC	CASNDRGPYNEQFF	TRBJ2-1	TRBV19	TRBD1	-
TGCGCCAGCAGCTCGCGCGGGGGGTCCTACGAGCAGTACTTC	CASSSRGGSYEQYF	TRBJ2-7	TRBV4-1	TRBD2	-
TGTGCCAGTAATCCAGGTTGGAATCAGCCCCAGCATTTT	CASNPGWNQPQHF	TRBJ1-5	TRBV19	-	-
TGTGCCAGTCGTGTGTCCCCCTCCAAGACAGGGGGGTTCAATCAGCCCCAGCATTTT	CASRVSPSKTGGFNQPQHF	TRBJ1-5	TRBV19	TRBD1	-
TGTGCCAGCAGTGAACCCCCGACTGGGGGGTTAGGGGATGAGCAGTTCTTC	CASSEPPTGGLGDEQFF	TRBJ2-1	TRBV2	-	-
TGTGCCAGCAGCGAGGAGAATAGCCCGGCAGATACGCAGTATTTT	CASSEENSPADTQYF	TRBJ2-3	TRBV2	-	-
TGTGCCAGCAGCTTCCAGGGGGGCACAGATACGCAGTATTTT	CASSFQGGTDTQYF	TRBJ2-3	TRBV11-3	TRBD1	-
TGCGCCAGCAGCCCCAGCCGACAGTCTGGAAACACCATATATTTT	CASSPSRQSGNTIYF	TRBJ1-3	TRBV5-1	-	-
TGCGCCAGCAGCCACGGCTCCTACAATGAGCAGTTCTTC	CASSHGSYNEQFF	TRBJ2-1	TRBV4-1	-	-
TGTGCCAGCAGTTTAAAAAATCAGGGATATGCCTACGAGCAGTACTTC	CASSLKNQGYAYEQYF	TRBJ2-7	TRBV27	-	-
TGTGCCAGCAGCTCGAGGGCTAGCCAGTTCTTC	CASSSRASQFF	TRBJ2-1	TRBV7-2	-	-
TGTGCCAGCAGCGTAGACCCCGGGGGGTCAGATACGCAGTATTTT	CASSVDPGGSDTQYF	TRBJ2-3	TRBV9	TRBD2	-
TGTGCCAACGGGACTGCAGATACGCAGTATTTT	CANGTADTQYF	TRBJ2-3	TRBV2	-	-
TGTGCCAGCAGCACGGACAGGGGGAGTGAAAAACTGTTTTTT	CASSTDRGSEKLFF	TRBJ1-4	TRBV7-9	TRBD1	-
TGCGCCAGCAGCCAAGGGGGGGACGGTAGGCCCTTCACCCCGGGCACAGATACGCAGTATTTT	CASSQGGDGRPFTPGTDTQYF	TRBJ2-3	TRBV4-1	-	-
TGTGCCAGCTCACCACAAAAAAGGACAGCTGAAGCTTTCTTT	CASSPQKRTAEAFF	TRBJ1-1	TRBV18	-	-
TGTGCCAGCAGCTTCGGACTAGCGGGGATCACAGATACGCAGTATTTT	CASSFGLAGITDTQYF	TRBJ2-3	TRBV9	TRBD2	-
TGCGCCAGCAGCTACCAAGGGGGCCGTGCTTTCTTT	CASSYQGGRAFF	TRBJ1-1	TRBV5-1	TRBD1	few
TGTGCCACCAGCAGGGGACTAGCGGGAGGAATCCAAGAGACCCAGTACTTC	CATSRGLAGGIQETQYF	TRBJ2-5	TRBV15	TRBD2	once
TGTGCCAGCAGCTTTTATGACAGGGACTCCTACGAGCAGTACTTC	CASSFYDRDSYEQYF	TRBJ2-7	TRBV5-6	TRBD1	-
TGTGCCAGCAGCCAAGAAGGGAAAGGGGGCACTGAAGCTTTCTTT	CASSQEGKGGTEAFF	TRBJ1-1	TRBV14	-	-
TGTGCCAGCTCCAACAGGGGACGGGGTCAGCCCCAGCATTTT	CASSNRGRGQPQHF	TRBJ1-5	TRBV27	TRBD1	-
TGTGCCAGCAGCCCCATCTCGGCGGGTACCAAAAACATTCAGTACTTC	CASSPISAGTKNIQYF	TRBJ2-4	TRBV7-2	-	-
TGTGCCAGCAGCACGCAGGGGTCCGGAAACACCATATATTTT	CASSTQGSGNTIYF	TRBJ1-3	TRBV11-2	-	few
TGTGCCAGCAGCAAAGTAGGGGGACAGGGGATTCAGACCCAGTACTTC	CASSKVGGQGIQTQYF	TRBJ2-5	TRBV11-2	TRBD1	-
TGTGCCACCAGCAGGGAGACAGGACTCAATCAGCCCCAGCATTTT	CATSRETGLNQPQHF	TRBJ1-5	TRBV15	-	-
TGTGCCAGCAGCTTGCGACTAGCTGTCACCGGGGAGCTGTTTTTT	CASSLRLAVTGELFF	TRBJ2-2	TRBV5-6	TRBD2	-
TGTGCCAGCAGCCCCCGACTAGCGGGAGTTTTGGGAGATACGCAGTATTTT	CASSPRLAGVLGDTQYF	TRBJ2-3	TRBV9	TRBD2	-
TGTGCCAGCAGCTTAGTGAGAAGGGGTGGCGAGCAGTACTTC	CASSLVRRGGEQYF	TRBJ2-7	TRBV11-2	-	-
TGTGCCAGCAGCGTAGCTAGCGGGAGTCTTCCTAGCACAGATACGCAGTATTTT	CASSVASGSLPSTDTQYF	TRBJ2-3	TRBV9	TRBD2	-
TGCGCCAGCAGCGGAGGGGTCTACAATGAGCAGTTCTTC	CASSGGVYNEQFF	TRBJ2-1	TRBV5-1	-	once
TGTGCCAGCAGCTTGGGGGCAGCCGCGGAAGCTTTCTTT	CASSLGAAAEAFF	TRBJ1-1	TRBV7-9	-	-
TGCGCCAGCAGCTTGGAGAGGGGGCAAGGAGGCTACACCTTC	CASSLERGQGGYTF	TRBJ1-2	TRBV5-1	TRBD1	-
TGTGCCATCTCCGAAGGGCGTTTAGGAGGTAATGAAAAACTGTTTTTT	CAISEGRLGGNEKLFF	TRBJ1-4	TRBV10-3	-	-
TGTGCCAGTAGGGCAGGGGTAGAAGATACGCAGTATTTT	CASRAGVEDTQYF	TRBJ2-3	TRBV19	-	-
TGTGCCAGCAGCGTGGACAGTTATGGCTACACCTTC	CASSVDSYGYTF	TRBJ1-2	TRBV9	-	few
TGCGCCAGCAGTCGGCGGACAGCCAACACTGAAGCTTTCTTT	CASSRRTANTEAFF	TRBJ1-1	TRBV5-1	-	-
TGTGCCAGCAGTGGACAGGGTGGCCCTGAAGCTTTCTTT	CASSGQGGPEAFF	TRBJ1-1	TRBV2	TRBD1	few
TGTGCCAGCAGCTTAGATCGGGGCACTGAAGCTTTCTTT	CASSLDRGTEAFF	TRBJ1-1	TRBV11-3	-	-
TGCAGCGTTGGGACAGGGAATGTCGGCGAGCAGTACTTC	CSVGTGNVGEQYF	TRBJ2-7	TRBV29-1	TRBD1	-